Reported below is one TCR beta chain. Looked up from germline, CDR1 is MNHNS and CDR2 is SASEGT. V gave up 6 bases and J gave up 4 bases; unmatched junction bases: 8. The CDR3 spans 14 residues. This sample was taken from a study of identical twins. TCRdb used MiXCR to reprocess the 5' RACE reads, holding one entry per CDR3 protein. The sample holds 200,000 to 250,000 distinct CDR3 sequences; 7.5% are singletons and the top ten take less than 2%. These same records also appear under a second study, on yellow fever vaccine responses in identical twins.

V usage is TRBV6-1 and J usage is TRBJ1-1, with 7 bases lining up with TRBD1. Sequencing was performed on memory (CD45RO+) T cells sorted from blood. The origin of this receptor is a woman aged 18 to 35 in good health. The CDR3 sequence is CASSQGAGGTEAFF. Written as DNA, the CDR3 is TGTGCCAGCAGCCAAGGGGCAGGGGGCACTGAAGCTTTCTTT.